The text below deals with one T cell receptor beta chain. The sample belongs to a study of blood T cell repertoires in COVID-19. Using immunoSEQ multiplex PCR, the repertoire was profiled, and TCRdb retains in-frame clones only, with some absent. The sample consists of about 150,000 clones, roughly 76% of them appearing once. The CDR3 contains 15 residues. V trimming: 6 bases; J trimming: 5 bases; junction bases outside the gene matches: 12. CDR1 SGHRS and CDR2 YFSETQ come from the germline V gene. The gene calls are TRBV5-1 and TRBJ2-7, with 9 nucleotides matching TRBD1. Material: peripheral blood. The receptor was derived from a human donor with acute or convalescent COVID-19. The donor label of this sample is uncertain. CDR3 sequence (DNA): TGCGCCAGCAACCCCGGGACAGGGTACTTGCACGAGCAGTACTTC. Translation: CASNPGTGYLHEQYF.